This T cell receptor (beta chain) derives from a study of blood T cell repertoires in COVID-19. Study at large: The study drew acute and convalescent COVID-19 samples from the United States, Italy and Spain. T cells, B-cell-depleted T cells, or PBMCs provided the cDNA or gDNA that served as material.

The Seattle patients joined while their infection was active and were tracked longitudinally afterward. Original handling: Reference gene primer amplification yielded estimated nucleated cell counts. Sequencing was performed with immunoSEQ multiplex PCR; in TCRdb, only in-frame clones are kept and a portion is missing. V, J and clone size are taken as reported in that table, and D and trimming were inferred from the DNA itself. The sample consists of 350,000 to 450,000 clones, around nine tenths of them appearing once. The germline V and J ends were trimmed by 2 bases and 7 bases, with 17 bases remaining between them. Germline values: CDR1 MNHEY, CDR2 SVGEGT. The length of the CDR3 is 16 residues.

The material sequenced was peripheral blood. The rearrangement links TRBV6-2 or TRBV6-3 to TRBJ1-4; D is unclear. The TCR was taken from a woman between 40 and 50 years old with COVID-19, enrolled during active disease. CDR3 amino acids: CASSYATGDSSEKLFF. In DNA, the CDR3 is TGTGCCAGCAGTTACGCCACGGGAGACTCCTCTGAAAAACTGTTTTTT.